A single sample is the source of the 22 T cell receptor beta chains below, sequenced in a study of CD8 T cells in ankylosing spondylitis. Study-wide results and limits: Seemingly distinctive of ankylosing spondylitis blood was a TCR beta motif formed by eight highly homologous variants.

TCRdb itself ran the 5' RACE reads through MiXCR, one entry per CDR3 protein. The sample carries 130,000 or so distinct CDR3 sequences, roughly 17% recorded once. These receptors lack a known antigen. Source material: blood, either unsorted or a sorted T cell fraction (not recorded which). These receptors all stem from a male donor with ankylosing spondylitis.

The chain uses TRBV12-3 or TRBV12-4 and TRBJ2-1; D is unresolved. The CDR3 length is 12 residues. V was shortened by 1 base and J by 7 bases, with 5 bases between the two germline ends. CDR3 sequence (DNA): TGTGCCAGCAGTTTAGTGTCGAATGAGCAGTTCTTC. Its translation is CASSLVSNEQFF.

A few counts support this clonotype. The genes are TRBV10-3 and TRBJ2-1; a possible D gene is TRBD1 (5 bases). Per the germline V gene, CDR1 is ENHRY and CDR2 is SYGVKD. This CDR3 is 17 amino acids long. Trimming left V 2 bases short and J 3 bases short, with 17 bases between. The CDR3 region is CAISETPAGPGYNEQFF. In nucleotides, the CDR3 is TGTGCCATCAGTGAGACCCCCGCAGGGCCCGGCTACAATGAGCAGTTCTTC.

The chain recombines TRBV19 with TRBJ2-1; 8 bases map to TRBD2. The V and J ends lost 8 bases and 4 bases, in that order; junction bases with no gene match: 4. CDR3 size: 13 residues. In germline, CDR1 is LNHDA, CDR2 SQIVND (reference sequence). The CDR3 spells CASALAEYNEQFF. Written as DNA, the CDR3 is TGTGCCAGTGCACTAGCGGAATACAATGAGCAGTTCTTC.

This chain uses TRBV7-6 with TRBJ2-1; 7 bases are shared with TRBD2. The V gene's germline CDR1 is SGHVS and CDR2 FNYEAQ. The CDR3 totals 18 residues. Trimming cost V 2 bases and J 4 bases; bases outside gene matches: 14. In DNA, the CDR3 is TGTGCCAGCAGCTTATCATGGGGCGGGAGTGTTGGGTACAATGAGCAGTTCTTC. This gives the protein CASSLSWGGSVGYNEQFF.

Only a few counts were recorded for this clonotype. This chain uses TRBV6-1 with TRBJ1-1; the D gene is possibly TRBD1 (5 bases). The germline V gene encodes CDR1 MNHNS and CDR2 SASEGT. The CDR3 is made up of 14 amino acids. V dropped 7 bases and J dropped 2 bases, with 14 bases sitting between them. The CDR3 DNA follows: TGTGCCAGCACGCTCCGGGGCCCAAACACTGAAGCTTTCTTT. It yields the protein CASTLRGPNTEAFF.

This clonotype was detected a few times. The chain combines TRBV20-1 with TRBJ2-1; D is undetermined. V was shortened by 3 bases and J by 7 bases, with 16 bases between the two germline ends. Per the germline V gene, CDR1 is DFQATT and CDR2 is SNEGSKA (reference sequence). The length of the CDR3 is 14 residues. CDR3: CSASRLVSLNEQFF. The CDR3 DNA is TGCAGTGCTAGCAGACTGGTTTCCTTAAATGAGCAGTTCTTC.

There are a few counts of this clonotype. The DNA for the CDR3 is TGCAGCGTTTCGAACACTGAAGCTTTCTTT. It codes for CSVSNTEAFF. The gene calls are TRBV29-1 and TRBJ1-1, with no clear D. Germline V gene lookup returns CDR1 SQVTM and CDR2 ANQGSEA. The CDR3 loop spans 10 amino acids. V dropped 5 bases and J dropped 1 base, with 2 bases sitting between them.

In its sample, this clonotype was seen a few times. This chain connects TRBV7-8 to TRBJ2-1; D is tentatively TRBD1 or TRBD2 (5 bases each). This CDR3 spans 15 amino acids. CDR1 is SGHVS and CDR2 is FQNEAQ in the germline V gene. V was trimmed by 8 bases and J by 0 bases, leaving 14 bases between them. CDR3 region: CASYPGRLSYNEQFF. The CDR3, as DNA: TGTGCCAGCTACCCGGGACGGCTCTCCTACAATGAGCAGTTCTTC.

This clonotype was detected a few times. The V and J genes are TRBV30 and TRBJ2-1; 8 bases align to TRBD2. Looked up from germline, CDR1 is GTSNPN and CDR2 is SVGIG (reference sequence). The CDR3 runs 15 residues. J gave up 6 bases and V 0 bases, and 7 bases lay outside the gene matches. The CDR3 coding sequence is TGTGCCTGGAGTGTACCTAGCGGGCTCTTCAATGAGCAGTTCTTC. This gives the protein CAWSVPSGLFNEQFF.

V usage is TRBV12-3 or TRBV12-4 and J usage is TRBJ2-3; D ambiguous. Trimming pared 8 bases from V and 6 bases from J, leaving 12 bases between. The CDR3 is 12 residues long. In nucleotides, the CDR3 is TGTGCCAGCGGACGGGCGGCGGATACGCAGTATTTT. Amino acid sequence: CASGRAADTQYF.

This clonotype has more than one count but fewer than ten. Because the CDR3's place on the DNA is in doubt, the DNA is left out and the CDR3 is given as listed by TCRdb. The gene calls are TRBV27 and TRBJ1-6; TRBD1, as called in the table, went unchecked against the DNA. Germline lookup yields CDR1 MNHEY and CDR2 SMNVEV (reference sequence). The CDR3 has 15 residues if both end residues are counted. The CDR3 spells CASSTSTGTNSPLHF.

The chain joins TRBV7-3 to TRBJ2-1, with 9 bases that match TRBD1. This CDR3 region has 15 residues. The junction had 6 bases not matched to a gene; V was cut back by 2 bases and J by 7 bases. Germline-derived CDR1 and CDR2 are SGHTA and FQGTGA. The CDR3 region is CASSLGTGSLNEQFF. The CDR3 nucleotides are TGTGCCAGCAGCTTAGGGACAGGGTCTTTGAATGAGCAGTTCTTC.

This clonotype was detected ten times or more. This chain connects TRBV7-2 to TRBJ2-1; TRBD2 matches at 7 bases. The ends lost 5 bases at V and 8 bases at J; junction bases unmatched: 6. Per germline, CDR1 SGHTA and CDR2 FQGNSA. This CDR3 is 13 amino acids long. CDR3 loop: CASSRGLVDEQFF. CDR3 bases: TGTGCCAGCAGCCGAGGACTAGTTGATGAGCAGTTCTTC.

The CDR3 nucleotides are TGTGCCAGCAGCCCAAGTGGGACAGGCTCTGGGGCCAACGTCCTGACTTTC. It is translated as CASSPSGTGSGANVLTF. This chain connects TRBV11-2 to TRBJ2-6; TRBD1 aligns across 8 bases. V lost 5 bases and J lost 0; bases outside the gene matches: 6. From germline, CDR1 is SGHAT and CDR2 FQNNGV. This CDR3 contains 17 residues.

This clonotype was observed a few times. This chain links TRBV2 with TRBJ2-2; 9 nucleotides line up with TRBD1. J was trimmed by 7 bases and V by 6 bases; bases with no gene match: 6. Germline CDR1 and CDR2: SNHLY and FYNNEI. This CDR3 has 14 residues. As DNA, the CDR3 is TGTGCCAGCAGACCGGGACAGGGCATCGGGGAGCTGTTTTTT. It translates to CASRPGQGIGELFF.

This clonotype was seen only a few times. The V and J genes are TRBV4-3 and TRBJ2-7; D is perhaps TRBD1 or TRBD2 (5 bases each). The V end was cut by 4 bases, the J end by 0 bases, with 16 bases between. The CDR3 runs to 16 residues. Germline assignment: CDR1 LGHNA and CDR2 YSLEER. CDR3 nucleotides: TGCGCCAGCAGCCCAACCATCGGGACGAACTCCTACGAGCAGTACTTC. Translating gives CASSPTIGTNSYEQYF.

This clonotype showed up just a few times. The chain employs TRBV14 and TRBJ2-7, with D unresolved. Germline CDR1 is SGHDN and CDR2 is FVKESK. This CDR3 is 15 amino acids long. The V gene lost 5 bases and the J gene lost 0 bases, with 14 bases spanning the gap. In nucleotides, the CDR3 is TGTGCCAGCAGCTTCAAGGTTCGGAGCTCCTACGAGCAGTACTTC. It is translated as CASSFKVRSSYEQYF. Full variable domain (rest looked up from reference TRBV14 and TRBJ2-7): EAGVTQFPSHSVIEKGQTVTLRCDPISGHDNLYWYRRVMGKEIKFLLHFVKESKQDESGMPNNRFLAERTGGTYSTLKVQPAELEDSGVYFCASSFKVRSSYEQYFGPGTRLTVT.

The J gene is TRBJ2-4, the V gene TRBV6-2 or TRBV6-3; perhaps D is TRBD1 or TRBD2 (5 bases each). Trimming pared 2 bases from V and 2 bases from J, leaving 22 bases between. This CDR3 contains 19 residues. Germline loops: CDR1 MNHEY, CDR2 SVGEGT. The CDR3 loop is CASSYLFPRDGRTKNIQYF. CDR3 DNA sequence: TGTGCCAGCAGTTACCTATTCCCGAGGGACGGGCGTACCAAAAACATTCAGTACTTC.

The chain has TRBV29-1 and TRBJ2-1; the match to TRBD1 covers 7 bases. Trimming removed 6 bases from V and 7 bases from J; junction bases left unmatched: 6. The CDR3 totals 12 residues. Germline loops: CDR1 SQVTM, CDR2 ANQGSEA. The CDR3 region has the DNA TGCAGCGTGGCGACAGGGTGGAATGAGCAGTTCTTC. The encoded protein is CSVATGWNEQFF.

The chain carries TRBV27 and TRBJ2-3; 11 bases agree with TRBD2. CDR1 is MNHEY, CDR2 SMNVEV, per germline (reference sequence). V trimming: 8 bases; J trimming: 5 bases; junction bases outside the gene matches: 18. The CDR3 sequence is 18 residues long. The CDR3 nucleotides are TGTGCCAGCCAGCAATGGGCTTTAGCGGGAGGGCGGAAAGATACGCAGTATTTT. It specifies CASQQWALAGGRKDTQYF.

V gene TRBV28 combines with J gene TRBJ2-3; no clear D gene. The CDR3 has 18 amino acids. The V gene's germline CDR1 is MDHEN and CDR2 SYDVKM. Trimming took 2 bases from V and 1 from J, leaving 19 bases between them. CDR3 in DNA: TGTGCCAGCAGTTTAATCCGTCAGGCCCTTCGCGGCACAGATACGCAGTATTTT. It is translated as CASSLIRQALRGTDTQYF.

This clonotype came up a few times. The DNA of the CDR3 is TGTGCCAGCAGCACGAGGGACATTATCTATGGCTACACCTTC. It specifies CASSTRDIIYGYTF. The chain carries TRBV7-9 and TRBJ1-2, with D tentatively TRBD1 (6 bases). This CDR3 contains 14 residues. Per the germline V gene, CDR1 is SEHNR and CDR2 is FQNEAQ (reference sequence). The V end was cut by 5 bases, the J end by 4 bases, with 14 bases between.